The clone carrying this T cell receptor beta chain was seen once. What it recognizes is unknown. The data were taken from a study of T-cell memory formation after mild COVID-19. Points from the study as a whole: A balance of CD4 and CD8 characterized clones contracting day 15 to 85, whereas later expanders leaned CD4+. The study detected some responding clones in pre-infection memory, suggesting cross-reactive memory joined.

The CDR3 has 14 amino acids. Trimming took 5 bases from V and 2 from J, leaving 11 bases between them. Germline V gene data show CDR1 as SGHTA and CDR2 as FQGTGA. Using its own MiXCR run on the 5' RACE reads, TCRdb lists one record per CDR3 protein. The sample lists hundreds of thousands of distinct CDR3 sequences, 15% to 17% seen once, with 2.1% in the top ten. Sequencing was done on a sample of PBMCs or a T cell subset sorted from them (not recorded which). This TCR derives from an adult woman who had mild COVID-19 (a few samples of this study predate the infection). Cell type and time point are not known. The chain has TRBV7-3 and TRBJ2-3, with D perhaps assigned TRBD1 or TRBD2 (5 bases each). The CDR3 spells CASSTTGLTDTQYF. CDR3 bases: TGTGCCAGCAGCACAACGGGGCTCACAGATACGCAGTATTTT.